The 14 T cell receptor beta chains reported below all come from one sample, sequenced in a study. TCRdb passed the 5' RACE reads through MiXCR, listing each CDR3 protein once. The sample records approximately 60,000 distinct CDR3 sequences, more than 25% being singletons. Cells sorted as Tregs were CD4+, CD25+ and CD127-/low. Sample: tumor-infiltrating Tregs sorted from the breast tumor. The source is a female donor with breast cancer.

The CDR3 bases are TGTGCCAGCAGCTCCCTAACGGGGGCGCGTAGCGGCCTGAACACCGGGGAGCTGTTTTTT. Encoded protein: CASSSLTGARSGLNTGELFF. This chain uses TRBV7-3 with TRBJ2-2, with D perhaps matching TRBD1 or TRBD2 (6 bases each). Trimming removed 4 bases from V and 1 base from J, with 25 bases in between. The CDR3 runs to 20 residues. The V gene's germline CDR1 is SGHTA and CDR2 FQGTGA.

This clonotype was observed at least ten times. V gene TRBV20-1 combines with J gene TRBJ2-7, with 9 bases aligning to TRBD2. With V trimmed by 3 bases and J by 2 bases, 5 bases remained unmatched. The CDR3 length is 14 residues. Germline CDR1 is DFQATT and CDR2 is SNEGSKA (reference sequence). CDR3 coding DNA: TGCAGTGCTAGTAACCCTAGCGGGACCTACGAGCAGTACTTC. Translation gives CSASNPSGTYEQYF.

Worth noting for this clonotype: A read error may explain this, as a much larger clone is one base away. V and J are TRBV7-8 and TRBJ1-4; 8 positions match TRBD1. Germline CDR1 SGHVS, CDR2 FQNEAQ. There are 15 residues in the CDR3. CDR3 bases: TGTGCCAGCAGCCCCGACAGGGGAGCTAATGAAAAACTGCTTTTT. Translation: CASSPDRGANEKLLF.

J is TRBJ2-1 and V is TRBV7-2; possible D gene TRBD2, 6 bases. V was cut by 1 base and J by 4 bases, with 14 bases left in between. Germline loops: CDR1 SGHTA, CDR2 FQGNSA. This CDR3 comprises 16 residues. The CDR3 sequence: CASSLVVVAEYNEQFF. In DNA form, the CDR3 reads TGTGCCAGCAGCTTAGTAGTGGTAGCGGAGTACAATGAGCAGTTCTTC.

The rearrangement joins TRBV12-3 or TRBV12-4 to TRBJ2-5, with TRBD1 as a possible D gene (6 bases). The CDR3 extends over 13 amino acids. V was trimmed by 10 bases and J by 4 bases, leaving 16 bases between them. CDR3 residues: CANSTTGIETQYF. CDR3 bases: TGTGCCAACAGCACCACAGGGATAGAGACCCAGTACTTC.

The chain uses TRBV2 and TRBJ2-7, with D tentatively TRBD2 (6 bases). With 2 bases removed from V and 2 bases from J, the gap between germline ends came to 16 bases. From germline, CDR1 is SNHLY and CDR2 FYNNEI. This CDR3 is 16 amino acids long. CDR3 nucleotide sequence: TGTGCCAGCAGTGAACGTCGGGACTTCAGGGCCTACGAGCAGTACTTC. It translates to CASSERRDFRAYEQYF.

The genes are TRBV6-5 and TRBJ2-2; the D is unclear. V gave up 3 bases and J gave up 1 base, with 9 bases separating them. The CDR3 loop spans 15 amino acids. In germline, CDR1 is MNHEY, CDR2 SVGAGI. DNA of the CDR3: TGTGCCAGCAGTTATCGGTCACAGAACACCGGGGAGCTGTTTTTT. Residues: CASSYRSQNTGELFF.

The J gene is TRBJ1-2, the V gene TRBV4-1, with TRBD1 matching over 9 bases. There are 16 residues in the CDR3. Germline CDR1 and CDR2: MGHRA and YSYEKL. After removal of 3 bases from V and 3 bases from J, the junction contained 8 bases not matched to a gene. CDR3 amino acids: CASSHRRTGGYYGYTF. The CDR3 region has the DNA TGCGCCAGCAGCCATAGACGAACAGGGGGCTACTATGGCTACACCTTC.

The chain recombines TRBV27 with TRBJ2-4; no clear D gene. Germline V gene sequence: CDR1 MNHEY, CDR2 SMNVEV (reference sequence). The CDR3 covers 13 residues. Trimming removed 5 bases from V and 0 bases from J, with 5 bases in between. CDR3 bases: TGTGCCAGCAGTCCCTTAGCCAAAAACATTCAGTACTTC. Amino acid sequence: CASSPLAKNIQYF.

This clonotype occurred many times. The V gene is TRBV7-2, the J gene TRBJ2-7; 8 nucleotides match TRBD1. Germline CDR1 is SGHTA and CDR2 is FQGNSA. The V segment lost 4 bases and the J segment 7 bases; nucleotides outside the gene matches: 12. CDR3 length: 15 residues. This CDR3 reads CASSSGQGPLREQYF. CDR3 DNA: TGTGCCAGCAGCTCCGGACAGGGCCCCCTCAGAGAGCAGTACTTC.

This clonotype was seen only once. A much larger clone differs from this one at a single base, so this may be a read error. This sequence joins TRBV6-1 and TRBJ2-5; D not resolved. Trimming cost V 6 bases and J 6 bases, with 8 bases left between them. CDR1 and CDR2 (germline): MNHNS, SASEGT. The CDR3 is 11 amino acids. CDR3 in amino acids: CASRGVQTQYF. The CDR3 nucleotides read TGTGCCAGCAGAGGCGTACAGACCCAGTACTTC.

This clonotype was seen many times. The chain recombines TRBV6-2 or TRBV6-3 with TRBJ2-1; 7 bases agree with TRBD2. Looked up from germline, CDR1 is MNHEY and CDR2 is SVGEGT. V dropped 4 bases and J dropped 8; count of bases not matched to a gene: 5. CDR3 length: 13 residues. The CDR3 reads CASSSTSFHEQFF. The CDR3 DNA reads TGTGCCAGCAGTTCGACTAGCTTCCATGAGCAGTTCTTC.

This clonotype has only a few counts. The chain uses TRBV5-6 and TRBJ2-1; D unclear. Germline V lookup: CDR1 SGHDT, CDR2 YYEEEE. The CDR3 loop spans 15 amino acids. The V end was cut by 2 bases, the J end by 0 bases, with 9 bases between. CDR3 DNA sequence: TGTGCCAGCAGCTTAGGAGCGTCCTCCTACAATGAGCAGTTCTTC. The encoded protein is CASSLGASSYNEQFF.

This clonotype has just a few counts. V is TRBV2 and J is TRBJ1-5; possible D gene TRBD1, 5 bases. The length of the CDR3 is 14 residues. The V end was cut by 6 bases, the J end by 0 bases, with 9 bases between. The germline CDR1 and CDR2 sequences are SNHLY and FYNNEI. Here the CDR3 DNA reads TGTGCCAGCAGAGGGACCTATAGCAATCAGCCCCAGCATTTT. As protein: CASRGTYSNQPQHF.